Included here is one T cell receptor (beta chain) sequence, with context. cDNA was made from approximately 500 ng RNA using alpha and beta constant primers. Alpha and beta chain libraries were made separately by chain-specific third strand synthesis with multiplexing indices. A single primer pair per chain amplified all rearrangements, with per-molecule barcodes. One entry per CDR3 protein, called by TCRdb with MiXCR from the 5' RACE reads. The table lists about 8,600 distinct CDR3 sequences, more than 7.5% of them singletons, with around 10% in the top ten. CDR1 is KGHSH, CDR2 LQKENI, per germline. V was pared by 4 bases and J by 0 bases, with 8 bases of the junction left unmatched. This CDR3 region has 17 residues. The data originate from a study of HIV-infected patients and healthy controls. As for the study in general: CD8 counts did not change consistently during early therapy; the CD4:CD8 ratio climbed slightly.

Follow-up blood was drawn about 14 weeks, roughly three months, after antiretroviral therapy began. All unsorted peripheral T cells were captured because whole blood was used without fractionation. The source of this sequence is an adult with HIV infection. The sequences come from blood, collected during antiretroviral therapy. The chain carries TRBV18 and TRBJ2-1; 8 bases fit TRBD2. This CDR3 reads CASSRLLAGSSYNEQFF. The CDR3 nucleotides are TGTGCCAGCTCACGACTCTTAGCGGGGAGCTCCTACAATGAGCAGTTCTTC.